This TCR beta chain was profiled in a study of blood T cell repertoires in COVID-19. This CDR3 region has 14 residues. With 6 bases removed from V and 4 bases from J, the gap between germline ends came to 13 bases. CDR1 MNHEY and CDR2 SMNVEV come from the germline V gene (reference sequence). TCRdb's table, derived via immunoSEQ multiplex PCR, lists solely in-frame clones and lacks some. The profile shows roughly 110,000 clones, 81% of them singletons. The source is a middle-aged man with acute or convalescent COVID-19. Specimen: peripheral blood. The rearrangement links TRBV27 to TRBJ1-3; D remains ambiguous. The CDR3 sequence is CASRGRGRGNTIYF. The CDR3 region has the DNA TGTGCCAGCAGGGGCCGAGGGAGGGGAAACACCATATATTTT.